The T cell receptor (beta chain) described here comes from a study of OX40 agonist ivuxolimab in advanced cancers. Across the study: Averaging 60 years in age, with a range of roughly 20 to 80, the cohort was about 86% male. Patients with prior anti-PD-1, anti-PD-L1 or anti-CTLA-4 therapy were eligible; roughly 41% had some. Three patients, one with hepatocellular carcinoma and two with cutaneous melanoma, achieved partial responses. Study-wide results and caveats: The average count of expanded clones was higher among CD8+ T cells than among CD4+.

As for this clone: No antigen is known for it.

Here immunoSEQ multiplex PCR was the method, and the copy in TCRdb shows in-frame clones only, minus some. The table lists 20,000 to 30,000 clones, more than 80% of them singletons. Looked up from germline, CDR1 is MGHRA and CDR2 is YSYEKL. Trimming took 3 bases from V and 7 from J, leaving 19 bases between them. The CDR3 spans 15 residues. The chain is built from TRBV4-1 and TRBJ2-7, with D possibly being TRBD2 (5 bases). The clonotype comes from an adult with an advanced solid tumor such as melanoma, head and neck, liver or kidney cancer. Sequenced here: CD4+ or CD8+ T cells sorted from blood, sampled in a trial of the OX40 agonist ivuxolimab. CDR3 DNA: TGCGCCAGCAGCCACCTCCCGGGTCCCTCGGGGGAGCAGTACTTC. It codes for CASSHLPGPSGEQYF.